This TCR beta chain appears in the sequencing data of a study of blood T cell repertoires in COVID-19. On the study more broadly: PBMCs, B-cell-depleted T cells, or T cells were the source of the cDNA or gDNA that made up the material.

The CDR3 has 12 amino acids. Germline CDR1 reads LNHDA; CDR2 reads SQIVND (reference sequence). V lost 8 bases, J lost 1 base, and 8 bases lay in between. Using immunoSEQ multiplex PCR, the repertoire was profiled, and TCRdb retains in-frame clones only, with some absent. Counted here are under 200,000 clones, around 85% occurring once; the ten biggest clones make up approximately 8.2%. It was during active infection that Seattle patients were enrolled and then longitudinally followed. This TCR was sampled from a woman of 80 years or more with COVID-19, enrolled during active disease. The specimen was peripheral blood. This chain links TRBV19 with TRBJ1-1; D gene unclear. In nucleotides, the CDR3 is TGTGCCAGTCGCGGCGGGAACACTGAAGCTTTCTTT. It translates to CASRGGNTEAFF.